The TCR beta chain described here comes from a study of T cell responses to AZD1222 COVID-19 vaccine listed by TCRdb under 2021. In terms of the full investigation: A total of over 230 trial participants underwent TCR sequencing, of whom some 200 had received two doses of AZD1222 and around 25 had received two doses of the MenACWY control vaccine. Trial participants were enrolled into age subgroups of 18-55, 56-69 and 70-plus years, which contained around 150, 29 and 61 TCR-sequenced participants, respectively.

The paper's findings and limits, for the study overall: Epitopes outside the regions mutated in the B.1.351 and B.1.1.7 variants were reportedly recognized by nearly half of the unique spike-specific TCRs. The whole spike protein was spanned by vaccine-associated CD4 TCRs, and dominant responses were seen in regions 160-218 and 743-854. Participants were mostly white British and included more females than males, and it was suggested by the authors that clonal diversity may have been underestimated. After two AZD1222 doses, spike-specific TCR breadth and depth were significantly higher than at day 0 and than in MenACWY recipients. The 56-69-year group was small, and its depth increase did not reach significance, likely because of low power. Conclusions about previously exposed vaccinees were limited because only a handful of AZD1222 recipients were SARS-CoV-2 seropositive at baseline. No day 14 peak-response samples were available, so repertoires were characterized only after the peak T cell response.

The junction carries 17 bases between V and J, which are trimmed by 6 bases and 2 bases respectively. CDR1 and CDR2, per the germline V gene, are MDHEN and SYDVKM. The CDR3 goes from the cysteine to the phenylalanine over 15 residues. Only the CDR3 DNA is retained, 45 bases long and in frame from the first base. What the time point label conveys for this sample: baseline before first vaccination. In the paper's terms, the treatment or condition label means: meningococcal conjugate vaccine given as trial control. Vaccinee samples were obtained from the UK trials COV001 and COV002, which included a single-blind randomized controlled phase 2/3 trial of AZD1222 (ChAdOx1 nCoV-19) in healthy adults. For TCRbeta chain sequencing, PBMC samples were collected from trial participants at day 0 and at day 28 after the second dose. The CDR3 regions of human TCRbeta chains were analyzed by immunosequencing. The original pipeline was this. Repertoire TCRs were checked for matches against a reference library of SARS-CoV-2-specific TCRs that had been generated using the MIRA antigen-specificity platform. Breadth was defined as the fraction of unique TCRs that were SARS-CoV-2-associated, and depth was defined as the fraction of total T cells that were SARS-CoV-2-associated. Each spike-specific TCR was assigned to its reactive spike region and to a CD4 or CD8 class using the MIRA data. Log10-transformed breadth and depth values were compared by one-way ANOVA with Sidak's multiple comparisons tests. Sourced from immuneACCESS, this table was stored by TCRdb with only in-frame sequences that have V and J called. A share of the clones is absent; for the studies checked, an unresolved V gene accounts for under half, and the remainder has no known explanation. V, J and clone size are those of that table, while D and trimming were read from the DNA. Within this sample are roughly 120,000 clones, with 88% of them counted one time only. Under 20% of the sample is held by the ten biggest clonotypes.

This clone has only a few counts. The clone's antigen remains unknown. The record has no base qualities; no much larger clone is one base away. The chain joins TRBV28 to TRBJ2-7; a weak D assignment points to TRBD1 (5 bases agree). Sequencing was performed on peripheral blood, taken on day 0 of MenACWY control vaccination. This TCR was recovered from an adult in good health. The CDR3 has the sequence CASSSPDKPAYEQYF. The DNA reads TGTGCCAGCAGCTCACCGGACAAGCCTGCCTACGAGCAGTACTTC.